The sequence of this TCR beta chain was determined in a study of OX40 agonist ivuxolimab in advanced cancers. Broader study findings: Some nonresponders also had low normalized T-cell clonal expansion. In the expanded peripheral T cells, antigen specificity was never determined.

Assay: immunoSEQ multiplex PCR; the TCRdb copy retains only in-frame clones and omits some. The sample carries approximately 69,000 clones, 84% recorded once. Points on this clone: Its antigen is not known.

Trimming removed 7 bases from V and 3 bases from J; junction bases left unmatched: 2. Per germline, CDR1 SNHLY and CDR2 FYNNEI. The CDR3 is 14 amino acids. The V call is TRBV2, the J call TRBJ2-4; 11 bases fit TRBD2. The clonotype comes from an adult with an advanced solid tumor such as melanoma, head and neck, liver or kidney cancer. The starting material was CD4+ or CD8+ T cells sorted from blood, obtained in a trial of the OX40 agonist ivuxolimab. The CDR3 region has the DNA TGTGCCAGCACCGGGACTAGCGGCAAAAACATTCAGTACTTC. Protein: CASTGTSGKNIQYF.